Sequencing of this TCR beta chain was carried out in a study of blood T cell repertoires in COVID-19. About the study: The United States, Italy and Spain were the sources of the acute and convalescent COVID-19 samples.

Authors' processing steps: Amplification of reference gene primers was used by the study to estimate nucleated cell counts. Profiling relied on immunoSEQ multiplex PCR, and the TCRdb table lists in-frame clones only, not all of them. That table is the source of V, J and clone size, and D and trimming were worked out from the DNA. The sample includes 220,000 or so clones, approximately 84% seen only once; the top ten take 1.5% to 2%. Germline V gives CDR1 SGHRS, CDR2 YFSETQ. The CDR3 spans 15 residues. V lost 4 bases, J lost 5 bases, and 7 bases stayed unmatched. This clone was recorded once. The chain links TRBV5-1 to TRBJ2-5, with 11 bases aligning to TRBD2. This TCR came from a woman of 80 years or more with acute or convalescent COVID-19. Sequencing used peripheral blood. The CDR3 reads CASSTLAGGPETQYF. The CDR3 coding sequence is TGCGCCAGCAGCACATTAGCGGGAGGGCCGGAGACCCAGTACTTC.